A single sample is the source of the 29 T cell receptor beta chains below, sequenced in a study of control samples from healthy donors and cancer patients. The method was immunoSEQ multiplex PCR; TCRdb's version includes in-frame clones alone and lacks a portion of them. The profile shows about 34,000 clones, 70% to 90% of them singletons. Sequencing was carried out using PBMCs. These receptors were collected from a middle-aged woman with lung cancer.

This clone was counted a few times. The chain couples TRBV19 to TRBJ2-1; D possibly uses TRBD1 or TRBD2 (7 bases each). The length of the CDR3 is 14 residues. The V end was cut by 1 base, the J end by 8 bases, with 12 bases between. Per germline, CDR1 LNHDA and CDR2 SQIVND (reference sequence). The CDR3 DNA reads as TGTGCCAGTAGTATAGGGGAGGGGGCCTATGAGCAGTTCTTC. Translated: CASSIGEGAYEQFF.

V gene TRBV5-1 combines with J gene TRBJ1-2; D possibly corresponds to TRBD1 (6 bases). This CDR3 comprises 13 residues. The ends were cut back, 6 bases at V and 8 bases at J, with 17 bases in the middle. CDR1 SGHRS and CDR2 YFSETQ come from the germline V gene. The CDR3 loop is CASTGSTGYGYTF. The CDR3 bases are TGCGCCAGCACCGGTTCTACAGGGTACGGCTACACCTTC.

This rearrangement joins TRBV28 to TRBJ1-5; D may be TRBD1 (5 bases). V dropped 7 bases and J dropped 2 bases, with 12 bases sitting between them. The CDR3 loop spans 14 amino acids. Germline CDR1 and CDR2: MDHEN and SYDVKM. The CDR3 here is CASNRGAGNQPQHF. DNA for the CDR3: TGTGCCAGCAATCGGGGCGCAGGCAATCAGCCCCAGCATTTT.

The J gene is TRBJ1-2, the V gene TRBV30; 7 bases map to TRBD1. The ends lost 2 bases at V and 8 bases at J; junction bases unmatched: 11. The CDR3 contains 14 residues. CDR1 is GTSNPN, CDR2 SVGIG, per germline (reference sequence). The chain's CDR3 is CAWSWDDREGGYTF. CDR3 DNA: TGTGCCTGGAGTTGGGATGACAGGGAAGGCGGCTACACCTTC.

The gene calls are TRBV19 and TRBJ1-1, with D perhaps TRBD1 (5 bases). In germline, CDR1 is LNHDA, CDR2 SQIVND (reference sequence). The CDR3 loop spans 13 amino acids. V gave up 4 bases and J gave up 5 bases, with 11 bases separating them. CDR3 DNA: TGTGCCAGTAGTACTACGACAGATACTGAAGCTTTCTTT. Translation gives CASSTTTDTEAFF. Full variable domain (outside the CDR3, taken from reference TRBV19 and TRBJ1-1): DGGITQSPKYLFRKEGQNVTLSCEQNLNHDAMYWYRQDPGQGLRLIYYSQIVNDFQKGDIAEGYSVSREKKESFPLTVTSAQKNPTAFYLCASSTTTDTEAFFGQGTRLTVV.

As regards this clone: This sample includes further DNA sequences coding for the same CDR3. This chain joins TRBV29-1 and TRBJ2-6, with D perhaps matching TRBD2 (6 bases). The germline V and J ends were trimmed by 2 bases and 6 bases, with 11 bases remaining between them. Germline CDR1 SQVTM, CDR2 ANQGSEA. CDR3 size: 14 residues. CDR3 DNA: TGCAGCGTTGAAAAAGGGGAGGTGGCCAACGTCCTGACTTTC. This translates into CSVEKGEVANVLTF.

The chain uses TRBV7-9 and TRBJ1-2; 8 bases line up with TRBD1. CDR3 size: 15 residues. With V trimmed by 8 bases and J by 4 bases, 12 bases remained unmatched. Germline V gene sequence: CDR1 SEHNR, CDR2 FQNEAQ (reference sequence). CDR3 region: CASGMTGQAVYGYTF. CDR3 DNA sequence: TGTGCCAGCGGGATGACGGGACAGGCGGTCTATGGCTACACCTTC.

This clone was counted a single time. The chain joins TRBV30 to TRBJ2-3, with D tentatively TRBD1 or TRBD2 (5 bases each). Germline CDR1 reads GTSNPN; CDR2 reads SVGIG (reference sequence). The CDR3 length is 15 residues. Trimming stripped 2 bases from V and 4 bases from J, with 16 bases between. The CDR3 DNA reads TGTGCCTGGAGTCCCCCCAGGGAGTGGGCAGATACGCAGTATTTT. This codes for CAWSPPREWADTQYF.

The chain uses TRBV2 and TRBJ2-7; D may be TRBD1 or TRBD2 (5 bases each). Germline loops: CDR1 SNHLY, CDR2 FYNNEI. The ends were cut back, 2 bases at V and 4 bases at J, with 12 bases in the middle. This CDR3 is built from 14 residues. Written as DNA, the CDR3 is TGTGCCAGCAGTGAACCCGGGGCTACTTACGAGCAGTACTTC. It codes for CASSEPGATYEQYF.

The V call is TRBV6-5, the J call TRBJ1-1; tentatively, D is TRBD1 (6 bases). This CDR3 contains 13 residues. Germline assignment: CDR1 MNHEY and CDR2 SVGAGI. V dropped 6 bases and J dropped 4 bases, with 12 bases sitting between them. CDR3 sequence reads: CASSQGGFTEAFF. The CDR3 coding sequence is TGTGCCAGCAGCCAAGGGGGGTTCACTGAAGCTTTCTTT.

CDR3 nucleotides: TGTGCCAGCCTAACTAGCGGGGGCACAGATACGCAGTATTTT. Translation: CASLTSGGTDTQYF. The rearrangement joins TRBV5-5 to TRBJ2-3; TRBD2 matches 10 bases. This CDR3 is built from 14 residues. Germline loops: CDR1 SGHKS, CDR2 YYEKEE (reference sequence). V shed 7 bases, J shed 1 base, and the junction held 3 bases outside the gene matches. The variable domain in full, completed from reference TRBV5-5 and TRBJ2-3, reads DAGVTQSPTHLIKTRGQQVTLRCSPISGHKSVSWYQQVLGQGPQFIFQYYEKEERGRGNFPDRFSARQFPNYSSELNVNALLLGDSALYLCASLTSGGTDTQYFGPGTRLTVL.

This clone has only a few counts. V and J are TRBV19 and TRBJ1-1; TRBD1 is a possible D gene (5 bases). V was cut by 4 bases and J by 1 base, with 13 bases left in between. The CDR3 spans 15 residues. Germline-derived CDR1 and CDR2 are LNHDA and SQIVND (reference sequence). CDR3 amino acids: CASSTPGARNTEAFF. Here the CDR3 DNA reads TGTGCCAGTAGTACGCCCGGGGCGCGGAACACTGAAGCTTTCTTT.

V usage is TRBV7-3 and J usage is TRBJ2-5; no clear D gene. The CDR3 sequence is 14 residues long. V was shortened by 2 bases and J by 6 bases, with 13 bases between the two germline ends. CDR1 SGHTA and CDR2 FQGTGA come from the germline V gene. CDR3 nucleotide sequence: TGTGCCAGCAGCTTAGGAAGGGATAGGAAGACCCAGTACTTC. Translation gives CASSLGRDRKTQYF.

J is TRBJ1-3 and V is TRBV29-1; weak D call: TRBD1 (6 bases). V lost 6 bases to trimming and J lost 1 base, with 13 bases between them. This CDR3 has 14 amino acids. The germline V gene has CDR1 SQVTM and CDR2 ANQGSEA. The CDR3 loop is CSVIRDISGNTIYF. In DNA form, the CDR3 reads TGCAGCGTCATACGGGACATTTCTGGAAACACCATATATTTT.

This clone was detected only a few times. The CDR3 loop is CASSFLREQFF. The CDR3 bases are TGTGCCAGCAGCTTTTTGAGAGAGCAGTTCTTC. The V and J genes are TRBV5-5 and TRBJ2-1; D is unresolved. The germline gives CDR1 SGHKS, CDR2 YYEKEE (reference sequence). Deletions cut 2 bases from V and 10 bases from J, with 7 bases between. This CDR3 comprises 11 residues. The entire variable domain, with the rest obtained from reference TRBV5-5 and TRBJ2-1, is as follows: DAGVTQSPTHLIKTRGQQVTLRCSPISGHKSVSWYQQVLGQGPQFIFQYYEKEERGRGNFPDRFSARQFPNYSSELNVNALLLGDSALYLCASSFLREQFFGPGTRLTVL.

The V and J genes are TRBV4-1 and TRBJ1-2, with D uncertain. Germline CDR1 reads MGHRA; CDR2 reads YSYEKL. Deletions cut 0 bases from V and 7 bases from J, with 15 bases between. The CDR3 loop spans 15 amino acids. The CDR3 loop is CASSQDRRDFIGYTF. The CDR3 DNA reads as TGCGCCAGCAGCCAAGATCGGAGGGATTTTATTGGCTACACCTTC.

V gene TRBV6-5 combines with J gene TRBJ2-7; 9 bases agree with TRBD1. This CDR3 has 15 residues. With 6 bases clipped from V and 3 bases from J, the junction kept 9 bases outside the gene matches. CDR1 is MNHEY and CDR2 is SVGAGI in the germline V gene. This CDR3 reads CASRGGTGSRYEQYF. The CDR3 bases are TGTGCCAGCAGGGGGGGGACAGGGAGCCGCTACGAGCAGTACTTC.

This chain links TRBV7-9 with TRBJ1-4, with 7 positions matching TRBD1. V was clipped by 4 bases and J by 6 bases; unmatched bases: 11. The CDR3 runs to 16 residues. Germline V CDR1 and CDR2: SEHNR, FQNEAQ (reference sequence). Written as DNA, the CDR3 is TGTGCCAGCAGCTCCAATCTATTGACAGGGTATGAAAAACTGTTTTTT. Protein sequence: CASSSNLLTGYEKLFF.

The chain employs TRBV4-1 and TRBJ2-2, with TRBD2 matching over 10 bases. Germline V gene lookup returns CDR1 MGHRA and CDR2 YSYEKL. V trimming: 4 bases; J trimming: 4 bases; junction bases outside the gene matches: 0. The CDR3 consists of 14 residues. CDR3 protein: CASSLAGGTGELFF. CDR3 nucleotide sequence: TGCGCCAGCAGCCTAGCGGGGGGCACCGGGGAGCTGTTTTTT.

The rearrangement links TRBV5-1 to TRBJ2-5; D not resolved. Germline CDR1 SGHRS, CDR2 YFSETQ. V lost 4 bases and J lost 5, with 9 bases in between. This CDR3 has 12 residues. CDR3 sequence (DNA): TGCGCCAGCAGCGTTTCTCGGGAGACCCAGTACTTC. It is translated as CASSVSRETQYF.

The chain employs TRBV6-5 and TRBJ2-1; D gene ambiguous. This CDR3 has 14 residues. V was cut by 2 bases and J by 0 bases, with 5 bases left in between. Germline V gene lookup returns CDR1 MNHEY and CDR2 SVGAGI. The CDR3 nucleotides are TGTGCCAGCAGTTACATCAGCTCCTACAATGAGCAGTTCTTC. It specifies CASSYISSYNEQFF.

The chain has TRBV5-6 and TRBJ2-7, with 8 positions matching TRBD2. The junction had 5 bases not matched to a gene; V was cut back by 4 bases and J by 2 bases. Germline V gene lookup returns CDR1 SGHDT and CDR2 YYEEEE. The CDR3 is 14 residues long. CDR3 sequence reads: CASSRGLAAYEQYF. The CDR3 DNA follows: TGTGCCAGCAGCCGAGGACTAGCTGCCTACGAGCAGTACTTC.

This chain's CDR3 is CASRAPGQRLNYGYTF. For the CDR3, the DNA is TGTGCCAGCAGGGCCCCGGGACAGCGTCTCAACTATGGCTACACCTTC. The V call is TRBV28, the J call TRBJ1-2, with 7 bases identical to TRBD1. Losses at the gene ends were 6 bases for V and 2 bases for J; bases not matched to a gene: 12. Germline V gives CDR1 MDHEN, CDR2 SYDVKM. The CDR3 has 16 residues.

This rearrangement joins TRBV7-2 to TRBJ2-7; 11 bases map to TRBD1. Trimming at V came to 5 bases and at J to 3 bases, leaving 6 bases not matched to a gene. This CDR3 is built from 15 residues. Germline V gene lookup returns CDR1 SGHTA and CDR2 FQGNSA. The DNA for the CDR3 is TGTGCCAGCAGCCTACGGACAGGGGGCAACTACGAGCAGTACTTC. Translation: CASSLRTGGNYEQYF.

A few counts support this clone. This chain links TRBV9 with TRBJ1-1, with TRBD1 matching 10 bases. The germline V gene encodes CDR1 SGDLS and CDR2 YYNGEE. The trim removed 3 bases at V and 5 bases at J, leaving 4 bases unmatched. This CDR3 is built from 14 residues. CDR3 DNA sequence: TGTGCCAGCAGCGACGGACAGGGGGGAACTGAAGCTTTCTTT. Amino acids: CASSDGQGGTEAFF.

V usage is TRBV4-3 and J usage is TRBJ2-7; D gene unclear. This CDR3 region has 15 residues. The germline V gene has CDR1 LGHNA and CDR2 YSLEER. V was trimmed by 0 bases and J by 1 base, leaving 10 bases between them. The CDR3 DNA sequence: TGCGCCAGCAGCCAAGATCAAAAAGGATCCTACGAGCAGTACTTC. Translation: CASSQDQKGSYEQYF.

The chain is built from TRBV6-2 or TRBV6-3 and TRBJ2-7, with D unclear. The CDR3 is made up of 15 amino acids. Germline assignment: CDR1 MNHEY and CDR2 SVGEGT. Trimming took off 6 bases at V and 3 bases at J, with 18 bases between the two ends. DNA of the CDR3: TGTGCCAGCAGCGCATCGTGGGTACCTAACTACGAGCAGTACTTC. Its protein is CASSASWVPNYEQYF.

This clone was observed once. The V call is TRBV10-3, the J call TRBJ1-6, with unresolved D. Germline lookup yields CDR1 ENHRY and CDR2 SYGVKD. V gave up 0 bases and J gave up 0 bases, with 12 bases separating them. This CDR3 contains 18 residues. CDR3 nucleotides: TGTGCCATCAGTGAGTCGAGGGCGGGGAGCTCCTATAATTCACCCCTCCACTTT. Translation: CAISESRAGSSYNSPLHF.

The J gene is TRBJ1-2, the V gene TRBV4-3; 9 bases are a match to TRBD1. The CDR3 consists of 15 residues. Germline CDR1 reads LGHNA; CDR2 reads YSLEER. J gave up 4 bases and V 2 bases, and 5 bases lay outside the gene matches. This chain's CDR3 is CASSQFTGGGYGYTF. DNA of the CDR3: TGCGCCAGCAGCCAATTTACAGGGGGCGGCTATGGCTACACCTTC.